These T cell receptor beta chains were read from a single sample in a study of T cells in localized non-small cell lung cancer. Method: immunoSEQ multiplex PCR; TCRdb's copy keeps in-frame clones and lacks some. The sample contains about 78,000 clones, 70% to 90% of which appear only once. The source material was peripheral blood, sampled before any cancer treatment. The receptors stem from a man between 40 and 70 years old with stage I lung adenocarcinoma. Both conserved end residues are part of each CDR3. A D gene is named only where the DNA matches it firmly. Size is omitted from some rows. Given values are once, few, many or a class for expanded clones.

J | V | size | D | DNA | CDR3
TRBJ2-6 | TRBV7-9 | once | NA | TGTGCCAGCAGCCCACAAAGTTGGGGGCCTGGGGCCAACGTCCTGACTTTC | CASSPQSWGPGANVLTF
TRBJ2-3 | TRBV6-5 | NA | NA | TGTGCCAGCAGTTACCGGCAGGGAGGAGATACGCAGTATTTT | CASSYRQGGDTQYF
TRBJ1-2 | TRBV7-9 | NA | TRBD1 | TGTGCCAGCAGCCTTAGGGACAGACCCTCAGGGGCTAACTATGGCTACACCTTC | CASSLRDRPSGANYGYTF
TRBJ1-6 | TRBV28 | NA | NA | TGTGCCAGCAGCTCCCCTTCGGGGAATAATTCACCCCTCCACTTT | CASSSPSGNNSPLHF
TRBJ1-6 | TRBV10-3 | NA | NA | TGTGCCATCGGGCGTTCGGCGTCACCCCTCCACTTT | CAIGRSASPLHF
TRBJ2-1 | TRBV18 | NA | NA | TGTGCCAGCTCACCACCTTTCGGTTACAATGAGCAGTTCTTC | CASSPPFGYNEQFF
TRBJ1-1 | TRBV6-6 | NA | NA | TGTGCCAGCAGTTCGTTACCCCTAAGCAACACTGAAGCTTTCTTT | CASSSLPLSNTEAFF
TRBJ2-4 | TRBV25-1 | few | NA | TGTGCCAGCAGTGAATGGGGCAGCCTAAAAAACATTCAGTACTTC | CASSEWGSLKNIQYF
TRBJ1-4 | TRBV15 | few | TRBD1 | TGTGCCACCAGCAGAGATCGCGGGACAGGGGACGAAAAACTGTTTTTT | CATSRDRGTGDEKLFF
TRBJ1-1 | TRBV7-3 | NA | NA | TGTGCCAGCAGCTTAACGGCAGGATCGAACACTGAAGCTTTCTTT | CASSLTAGSNTEAFF
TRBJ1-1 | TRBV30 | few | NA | TGTGCCTGGAGTGTTGGGACCACTGAAGCTTTCTTT | CAWSVGTTEAFF
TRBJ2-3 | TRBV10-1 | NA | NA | TGCGCCAGCAGTAGCGGCAGGGGGGTAGATACGCAGTATTTT | CASSSGRGVDTQYF
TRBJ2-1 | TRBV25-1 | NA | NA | TGTGCCAGCAGATACCCGCCTCATCTGGGGAATGAGCAGTTCTTC | CASRYPPHLGNEQFF
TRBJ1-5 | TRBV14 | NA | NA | TGTGCCAGCAGCGACTCGGCGCGGCAGCCCCAGCATTTT | CASSDSARQPQHF
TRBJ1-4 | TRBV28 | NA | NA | TGTGCCAGCAGTTTAGCTACGGGAGGCGTATGGGAAAAACTGTTTTTT | CASSLATGGVWEKLFF
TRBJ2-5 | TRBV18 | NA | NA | TGTGCCAGCTCACTATTCGAAACGGAGCGAGGGACCCAGTACTTC | CASSLFETERGTQYF
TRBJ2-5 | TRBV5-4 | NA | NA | TGTGCCAGCAGCTTCGGACAAATCCAAGAGACCCAGTACTTC | CASSFGQIQETQYF
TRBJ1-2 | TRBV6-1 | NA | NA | TGTGCCAGCAGTGAAGGGCCGAGCTATGGCTACACCTTC | CASSEGPSYGYTF
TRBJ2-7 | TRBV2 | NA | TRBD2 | TGTGCCAGCAAGGGACTAGCAGCATACGAGCAGTACTTC | CASKGLAAYEQYF
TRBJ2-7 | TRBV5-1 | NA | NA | TGCGCCAGCAGCTTGGCTCCATCGGGGAGCCCCGGTGAGCAGTACTTC | CASSLAPSGSPGEQYF
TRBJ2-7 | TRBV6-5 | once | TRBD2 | TGTGCCAGCAAGGGGAGGGTAAGAAACGAGCAGTACTTC | CASKGRVRNEQYF
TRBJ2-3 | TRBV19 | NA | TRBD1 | TGTGCCAGTAGAGCCGGGACAGGGGCCCTAGATACGCAGTATTTT | CASRAGTGALDTQYF
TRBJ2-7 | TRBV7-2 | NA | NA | TGTGCCAGCAGCTTAAACTCCTACGAGCAGTACTTC | CASSLNSYEQYF
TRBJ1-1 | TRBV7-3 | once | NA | TGTGCCAGCAGCTTAATGGGGAACACTGAAGCTTTCTTT | CASSLMGNTEAFF
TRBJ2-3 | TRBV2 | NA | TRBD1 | TGTGCCAGCAAGGGACAGGGGGGGAGCACAGATACGCAGTATTTT | CASKGQGGSTDTQYF
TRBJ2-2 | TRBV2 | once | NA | TGTGCCAGCAGTGGCTCAGAGTACACCGGGGAGCTGTTTTTT | CASSGSEYTGELFF
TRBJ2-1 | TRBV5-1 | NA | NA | TGCGCCAGCAGCCCCTCCCATGGGGGGGCAAACAATGAGCAGTTCTTC | CASSPSHGGANNEQFF
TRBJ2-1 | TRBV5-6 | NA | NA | TGTGCCAGCAGCTTGGAAGGGGGAGCCCGGAGGAATGAGCAGTTCTTC | CASSLEGGARRNEQFF
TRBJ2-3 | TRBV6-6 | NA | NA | TGTGCCAGCAGCGAATCAGATACGCAGTATTTT | CASSESDTQYF
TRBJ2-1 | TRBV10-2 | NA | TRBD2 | TGCGCCACAGGACTAGCGGTAGATGAGCAGTTCTTC | CATGLAVDEQFF
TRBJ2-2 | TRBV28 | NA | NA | TGTGCCAGCAGACCTCTTCCCTACACCGGGGAGCTGTTTTTT | CASRPLPYTGELFF